The 20 T cell receptor beta chains below were found in one sample sequenced in a study of cytomegalovirus exposure and HLA in healthy donors. PCR used 60 Vbeta primers and 13 Jbeta primers. TCRdb keeps only in-frame clones here, not all; method: immunoSEQ multiplex PCR. This table holds 75,000 to 90,000 clones, over 70% found once. The sequencing input was PBMCs. All receptors come from a man aged 25 to 40 in good health and CMV-seropositive.

This chain uses TRBV30 with TRBJ2-5; 10 positions agree with TRBD1. Judging by the DNA end, TRBJ2-7 fits better; the J call may be wrong. CDR3 length: 13 residues. CDR1 and CDR2 from the germline V gene are GTSNPN and SVGIG (reference sequence). CDR3 nucleotide sequence: TGTGCCTGGAGTGGGGACAGGGGTGACGAGCAGTACTTC. This sequence encodes CAWSGDRGDEQYF.

The chain carries TRBV19 and TRBJ2-1; D is perhaps TRBD2 (6 bases). Germline CDR1 reads LNHDA; CDR2 reads SQIVND (reference sequence). The CDR3 length is 15 residues. V lost 3 bases and J lost 4, with 13 bases in between. The CDR3 loop reads CASSIGDREYNEQFF. The CDR3 nucleotides are TGTGCCAGTAGTATTGGGGACCGGGAGTACAATGAGCAGTTCTTC.

V usage is TRBV2 and J usage is TRBJ1-2; D perhaps matches TRBD1 (6 bases). Germline V lookup: CDR1 SNHLY, CDR2 FYNNEI. The length of the CDR3 is 17 residues. Between the trimmed V and J ends, which lost 1 base and 5 bases, there was a span of 20 bases. This chain's CDR3 is CASSEVTMGGGPYGYTF. The CDR3 DNA follows: TGTGCCAGCAGTGAAGTGACGATGGGCGGGGGGCCTTATGGCTACACCTTC.

The chain uses TRBV19 and TRBJ2-5; no firm D call. Trimming took 4 bases from V and 4 from J, leaving 13 bases between them. The CDR3 is 14 residues long. CDR1 is LNHDA, CDR2 SQIVND, per germline (reference sequence). CDR3 nucleotide sequence: TGTGCCAGTAGTACGGTTCTACCCGGAGAGACCCAGTACTTC. Its protein is CASSTVLPGETQYF.

The chain couples TRBV2 to TRBJ1-1; the D is unclear. V was clipped by 4 bases and J by 4 bases, with 16 bases between them. CDR1 and CDR2 from the germline V gene are SNHLY and FYNNEI. This CDR3 has 15 amino acids. In DNA form, the CDR3 reads TGTGCCAGCAGTGCGACCGACATACCAGCCACTGAAGCTTTCTTT. This translates into CASSATDIPATEAFF.

This chain connects TRBV9 to TRBJ1-4; possible D gene TRBD1, 6 bases. The germline V gene has CDR1 SGDLS and CDR2 YYNGEE. V lost 0 bases and J lost 2, with 8 bases in between. The CDR3 runs 15 residues. CDR3 coding DNA: TGTGCCAGCAGCGTAGGCCAGGGGACTAATGAAAAACTGTTTTTT. Its protein product is CASSVGQGTNEKLFF.

The V gene is TRBV2, the J gene TRBJ2-7, with TRBD1 matching 7 bases. The length of the CDR3 is 16 residues. Germline assignment: CDR1 SNHLY and CDR2 FYNNEI. After removal of 7 bases from V and 4 bases from J, the junction contained 16 bases not matched to a gene. The CDR3 bases are TGTGCCAGCACCGGAACAGGGGCCGGATCCCTTTACGAGCAGTACTTC. Its protein product is CASTGTGAGSLYEQYF. Combining the CDR3 with reference TRBV2 and TRBJ2-7 gives the whole variable domain EPEVTQTPSHQVTQMGQEVILRCVPISNHLYFYWYRQILGQKVEFLVSFYNNEISEKSEIFDDQFSVERPDGSNFTLKIRSTKLEDSAMYFCASTGTGAGSLYEQYFGPGTRLTVT.

V gene TRBV6-5 combines with J gene TRBJ2-2; no definite D call. Per the germline V gene, CDR1 is MNHEY and CDR2 is SVGAGI. V lost 7 bases and J lost 6, with 6 bases in between. The CDR3 totals 11 residues. The CDR3 nucleotides read TGTGCCAGCATTCATTCCGGGGAGCTGTTTTTT. It is translated as CASIHSGELFF.

This chain joins TRBV5-1 and TRBJ1-5; D is unclear. V lost 4 bases and J lost 6, with 17 bases in between. The CDR3 covers 15 residues. The germline V gene encodes CDR1 SGHRS and CDR2 YFSETQ. CDR3 DNA: TGCGCCAGCAGCCCACGCGGCGGTCTAGGTCAGCCCCAGCATTTT. Translation gives CASSPRGGLGQPQHF.

CDR3 loop: CASNTDRGDEKLFF. The CDR3 DNA reads TGTGCCAGCAATACCGACAGGGGGGATGAAAAACTGTTTTTT. This chain uses TRBV28 with TRBJ1-4, with 9 nucleotides matching TRBD1. Germline-derived CDR1 and CDR2 are MDHEN and SYDVKM. The V gene end was trimmed by 7 bases and the J gene end by 6 bases; junction bases not matched to a gene: 6. The CDR3 has 14 amino acids.

To note about this clone: In the same sample, other DNA sequences code for this CDR3. The V and J genes are TRBV4-3 and TRBJ2-1; TRBD2 matches at 12 bases. The CDR3 contains 16 residues. Germline V gene lookup returns CDR1 LGHNA and CDR2 YSLEER. V was clipped by 1 base and J by 2 bases; unmatched bases: 0. This CDR3 reads CASSQGLAGAYNEQFF. CDR3 DNA sequence: TGCGCCAGCAGCCAAGGACTAGCGGGAGCCTACAATGAGCAGTTCTTC.

CDR3 DNA: TGCGCCAGCAGCCAAGATTCGGGTGGCACCGGCTCTGGAAACACCATATATTTT. Its protein is CASSQDSGGTGSGNTIYF. V is TRBV4-3 and J is TRBJ1-3; D gene uncertain. The CDR3 spans 18 residues. The germline V and J ends were trimmed by 0 bases and 0 bases, with 15 bases remaining between them. In germline, CDR1 is LGHNA, CDR2 YSLEER.

The rearrangement uses TRBV5-1 and TRBJ1-1, with TRBD1 matching 9 bases. V dropped 3 bases and J dropped 3; count of bases not matched to a gene: 18. The CDR3 runs 19 residues. The germline gives CDR1 SGHRS, CDR2 YFSETQ. This CDR3 is CASSSLGGTGYRRDTEAFF. The CDR3 region has the DNA TGCGCCAGCAGCTCTCTTGGTGGGACAGGGTATAGAAGAGACACTGAAGCTTTCTTT.

This clone was detected once. The genes are TRBV4-1 and TRBJ2-1, with D possibly matching TRBD2 (5 bases). The CDR3 is 14 residues long. Germline CDR1 and CDR2: MGHRA and YSYEKL. V shed 3 bases and J shed 7 bases, with 13 bases lying between them. The CDR3 reads CASSHLRERNEQFF. The CDR3 DNA reads TGCGCCAGCAGCCATCTCCGGGAAAGGAATGAGCAGTTCTTC.

V gene TRBV29-1 combines with J gene TRBJ1-1, with 7 bases lining up with TRBD1. The CDR3 extends over 14 amino acids. The V and J ends lost 4 bases and 0 bases, in that order; junction bases with no gene match: 5. CDR1 is SQVTM and CDR2 is ANQGSEA in the germline V gene. The chain's CDR3 is CSVAGTDLNTEAFF. The CDR3 DNA reads as TGCAGCGTTGCCGGGACAGATCTGAACACTGAAGCTTTCTTT.

The chain recombines TRBV27 with TRBJ2-1, with D perhaps TRBD2 (6 bases). Germline V gene lookup returns CDR1 MNHEY and CDR2 SMNVEV (reference sequence). Trimming took 4 bases from V and 2 from J, leaving 12 bases between them. There are 15 residues in the CDR3. DNA for the CDR3: TGTGCCAGCAGTTCCGGGACTCCAACCTACAATGAGCAGTTCTTC. This codes for CASSSGTPTYNEQFF.

This clone was detected once. The chain has TRBV29-1 and TRBJ1-1; D unclear. The ends were cut back, 7 bases at V and 3 bases at J, with 6 bases in the middle. CDR1 SQVTM and CDR2 ANQGSEA come from the germline V gene. CDR3 length equals 10 residues. CDR3 in DNA: TGCAGCGCCTCTCACACTGAAGCTTTCTTT. Its protein product is CSASHTEAFF.

This chain connects TRBV7-9 to TRBJ2-5; TRBD2 matches 13 bases. Looked up from germline, CDR1 is SEHNR and CDR2 is FQNEAQ (reference sequence). V shed 6 bases and J 5 bases; nucleotides not matched to a gene: 15. The CDR3 runs 18 residues. CDR3: CASRFGNGLAGVLETQYF. CDR3 coding DNA: TGTGCCAGCAGATTCGGAAACGGACTAGCGGGAGTCTTGGAGACCCAGTACTTC.

This clone was observed a few times. The V call is TRBV27, the J call TRBJ1-1; D is possibly TRBD1 (5 bases). This CDR3 region has 14 residues. Trimming removed 0 bases at V and 5 bases at J, with 10 bases between. In germline, CDR1 is MNHEY, CDR2 SMNVEV (reference sequence). The CDR3 reads CASSLSGGGTEAFF. CDR3 DNA sequence: TGTGCCAGCAGTTTATCGGGGGGGGGAACTGAAGCTTTCTTT.

This chain connects TRBV14 to TRBJ2-6; D unclear. This CDR3 contains 14 residues. Trimming shortened V by 6 bases and J by 0 bases, and 6 bases separated the two germline ends. Germline V gene sequence: CDR1 SGHDN, CDR2 FVKESK. CDR3: CASSFRSGANVLTF. The CDR3 nucleotides read TGTGCCAGCAGTTTCCGCTCTGGGGCCAACGTCCTGACTTTC. Filled out from reference TRBV14 and TRBJ2-6, the complete variable domain reads EAGVTQFPSHSVIEKGQTVTLRCDPISGHDNLYWYRRVMGKEIKFLLHFVKESKQDESGMPNNRFLAERTGGTYSTLKVQPAELEDSGVYFCASSFRSGANVLTFGAGSRLTVL.